The 10 T cell receptor beta chains in this list originate from one sample, sequenced in a study of cytomegalovirus exposure and HLA in healthy donors. The method was immunoSEQ multiplex PCR; TCRdb's version includes in-frame clones alone and lacks a portion of them. The table lists around 240,000 clones, around 89% of them singletons, with 0.37% in the top ten. Sequences were obtained from PBMCs. The receptor source for this set is a woman between 18 and 30 years old in good health and CMV-seronegative.

The CDR3 DNA reads as TGTGCCAGCAGCAGAGGTCAAGAAGCTTTCTTT. The encoded protein is CASSRGQEAFF. V and J are TRBV7-9 and TRBJ1-1; D not resolved. Trimming took off 5 bases at V and 8 bases at J, with 9 bases between the two ends. The CDR3 has 11 residues. Germline loops: CDR1 SEHNR, CDR2 FQNEAQ (reference sequence).

The CDR3 sequence is CASSSTGDSGNTIYF. For the CDR3, the DNA is TGTGCCAGCAGTTCGACAGGGGACTCTGGAAACACCATATATTTT. The V gene is TRBV2, the J gene TRBJ1-3; 8 nucleotides line up with TRBD1. There are 15 residues in the CDR3. Germline V lookup: CDR1 SNHLY, CDR2 FYNNEI. V lost 5 bases and J lost 0; bases outside the gene matches: 3.

The J gene is TRBJ1-1, the V gene TRBV29-1, with 8 bases lining up with TRBD1. Germline V gene sequence: CDR1 SQVTM, CDR2 ANQGSEA. The CDR3 runs 13 residues. Trimming took 5 bases from V and 14 from J; bases not matched to a gene: 16. CDR3 loop: CSVKQGVRALNFF. Here the CDR3 DNA reads TGCAGCGTTAAACAGGGGGTGCGGGCGTTGAACTTCTTT.

The rearrangement uses TRBV15 and TRBJ1-2; tentative D call: TRBD1 (5 bases). The CDR3 contains 15 residues. Trimming removed 0 bases from V and 4 bases from J, with 12 bases in between. CDR1 and CDR2 (germline): LNHNV, YYDKDF (reference sequence). The CDR3 spells CATSRESGLGYGYTF. CDR3 DNA sequence: TGTGCCACCAGCAGAGAATCAGGGTTGGGCTATGGCTACACCTTC.

The rearrangement links TRBV19 to TRBJ1-2; D is unclear. This CDR3 comprises 12 residues. V was shortened by 4 bases and J by 4 bases, with 7 bases between the two germline ends. Germline values: CDR1 LNHDA, CDR2 SQIVND (reference sequence). The DNA for the CDR3 is TGTGCCAGTAGTACCCCGCGCTATGGCTACACCTTC. Protein sequence: CASSTPRYGYTF.

This clone was detected only once. V gene TRBV28 combines with J gene TRBJ2-7; TRBD1 agrees at 9 bases. Germline lookup yields CDR1 MDHEN and CDR2 SYDVKM. The junction had 5 bases not matched to a gene; V was cut back by 7 bases and J by 7 bases. The CDR3 covers 12 residues. Written as DNA, the CDR3 is TGTGCCAGCAAACAGGGGGCGGGGGAGCAGTACTTC. The encoded protein is CASKQGAGEQYF.

The chain recombines TRBV7-9 with TRBJ2-7; weak D call: TRBD2 (7 bases). There are 13 residues in the CDR3. Germline values: CDR1 SEHNR, CDR2 FQNEAQ (reference sequence). Trimming stripped 5 bases from V and 4 bases from J, with 12 bases between. The CDR3 loop is CASSARGGYEQYF. DNA for the CDR3: TGTGCCAGCAGCGCTAGGGGGGGGTACGAGCAGTACTTC.

The chain employs TRBV28 and TRBJ2-5; 9 bases agree with TRBD1. Germline V gene lookup returns CDR1 MDHEN and CDR2 SYDVKM. With 5 bases clipped from V and 2 bases from J, the junction kept 6 bases outside the gene matches. The CDR3 extends over 15 amino acids. CDR3 loop: CASSTAGTGQETQYF. The CDR3 DNA follows: TGTGCCAGCAGTACCGCCGGGACAGGGCAAGAGACCCAGTACTTC. The full variable domain, with the rest looked up from reference TRBV28 and TRBJ2-5, is DVKVTQSSRYLVKRTGEKVFLECVQDMDHENMFWYRQDPGLGLRLIYFSYDVKMKEKGDIPEGYSVSREKKERFSLILESASTNQTSMYLCASSTAGTGQETQYFGPGTRLLVL.

The chain couples TRBV4-3 to TRBJ2-1; TRBD1 matches at 8 bases. Germline V gene lookup returns CDR1 LGHNA and CDR2 YSLEER. The CDR3 loop spans 17 amino acids. J gave up 7 bases and V 1 base, and 12 bases lay outside the gene matches. This CDR3 is CASSQGGSETGVNEQFF. CDR3 sequence (DNA): TGCGCCAGCAGCCAAGGAGGTAGCGAGACAGGGGTGAATGAGCAGTTCTTC.

The chain joins TRBV30 to TRBJ1-1; possible D gene TRBD1, 5 bases. The ends were cut back, 5 bases at V and 1 base at J, with 20 bases in the middle. CDR3 length: 16 amino acids. CDR1 is GTSNPN, CDR2 SVGIG, per germline (reference sequence). CDR3 sequence reads: CAWGHRGKLGNTEAFF. DNA of the CDR3: TGTGCCTGGGGACACCGGGGGAAACTCGGGAACACTGAAGCTTTCTTT.